The 20 T cell receptor beta chains below were found in one sample sequenced in a study of cytomegalovirus exposure and HLA in healthy donors. The table came from immunoSEQ multiplex PCR; TCRdb's copy has only in-frame clones and leaves some out. The data contain approximately 210,000 clones, almost 90% of them singletons. Sequences were obtained from PBMCs. The origin of the receptors is a woman aged 18-35 years in good health and CMV-seronegative.

This clone has only one observation. A read error may account for a junction end that differs from germline. The chain is built from TRBV7-7 and TRBJ2-5, with TRBD2 as a possible D gene (7 bases). Germline V gene lookup returns CDR1 SSHAT and CDR2 FNYEAQ (reference sequence). The CDR3 runs 15 residues. This chain's CDR3 is CASSLLGGAGETQYF. In DNA form, the CDR3 reads TGTGCTAGCAGCCTACTTGGGGGGGCAGGGGAGACCCAGTACTTC.

The V call is TRBV29-1, the J call TRBJ1-2; no clear D gene. Germline lookup yields CDR1 SQVTM and CDR2 ANQGSEA. CDR3 length: 12 amino acids. V was cut by 6 bases and J by 9 bases, with 17 bases left in between. The CDR3 region is CSVDLEGQSYTF. The CDR3 coding sequence is TGCAGCGTGGACCTCGAGGGTCAGAGCTACACCTTC.

The chain employs TRBV27 and TRBJ1-4; no clear D. The CDR3 spans 16 residues. V was cut by 4 bases and J by 7 bases, with 19 bases left in between. Germline V gene sequence: CDR1 MNHEY, CDR2 SMNVEV (reference sequence). CDR3 nucleotide sequence: TGTGCCAGCAGTTCCTACTATGCGGAGGGAACTGAAAAACTGTTTTTT. Translated: CASSSYYAEGTEKLFF.

This clone was counted once. J is TRBJ2-1 and V is TRBV7-9; D is undetermined. Trimming removed 3 bases at V and 8 bases at J, with 11 bases between. The CDR3 length is 13 residues. Germline V lookup: CDR1 SEHNR, CDR2 FQNEAQ (reference sequence). The CDR3 sequence: CASSFQQPHEQFF. The CDR3 DNA reads as TGTGCCAGCAGCTTTCAACAGCCCCATGAGCAGTTCTTC.

This chain links TRBV5-6 with TRBJ2-7; D gene ambiguous. Germline V gene data show CDR1 as SGHDT and CDR2 as YYEEEE. V was cut by 0 bases and J by 1 base, with 8 bases left in between. CDR3 size: 14 residues. This CDR3 is CASSLVASSYEQYF. CDR3 coding DNA: TGTGCCAGCAGCTTGGTGGCTAGTTCCTACGAGCAGTACTTC.

This clone was seen just once. The rearrangement links TRBV2 to TRBJ2-3; possible D gene TRBD2, 5 bases. CDR3 size: 13 residues. The V gene's germline CDR1 is SNHLY and CDR2 FYNNEI. V lost 6 bases to trimming and J lost 0 bases, with 7 bases between them. CDR3 region: CASRADSTDTQYF. In nucleotides, the CDR3 is TGTGCCAGCAGAGCGGATAGCACAGATACGCAGTATTTT.

The chain links TRBV27 to TRBJ2-3, with 9 bases that match TRBD2. Germline lookup yields CDR1 MNHEY and CDR2 SMNVEV (reference sequence). Trimming removed 6 bases from V and 3 bases from J; junction bases left unmatched: 10. CDR3 length: 16 amino acids. The CDR3 nucleotides are TGTGCCAGCAGCCTAGCTAGGCTAGCGGGAACAGATACGCAGTATTTT. It yields the protein CASSLARLAGTDTQYF.

The gene calls are TRBV6-5 and TRBJ2-7; 7 bases are a match to TRBD1. CDR3 size: 14 residues. Germline V gives CDR1 MNHEY, CDR2 SVGAGI. V lost 6 bases to trimming and J lost 6 bases; unmatched junction nucleotides: 11. DNA of the CDR3: TGTGCCAGCAGCTCCCCGATTGAGGGGGCCGAGCAGTACTTC. Its protein is CASSSPIEGAEQYF.

The rearrangement joins TRBV5-1 to TRBJ2-1, with D perhaps TRBD2 (5 bases). Germline V lookup: CDR1 SGHRS, CDR2 YFSETQ. V lost 4 bases and J 4 bases, leaving 15 bases between the germline ends. This CDR3 spans 15 amino acids. CDR3 protein: CASSLVAGLYNEQFF. CDR3 DNA: TGCGCCAGCAGCCTGGTGGCGGGTCTTTACAATGAGCAGTTCTTC.

The V gene is TRBV2, the J gene TRBJ2-1; D unresolved. The CDR3 runs 15 residues. V lost 7 bases to trimming and J lost 6 bases, with 19 bases between them. The germline CDR1 and CDR2 sequences are SNHLY and FYNNEI. CDR3 sequence (DNA): TGTGCCAGCACGGAGTTACCTCCCGGAACCAATGAGCAGTTCTTC. It translates to CASTELPPGTNEQFF.

The rearrangement links TRBV5-5 to TRBJ1-2, with TRBD1 matching over 12 bases. This CDR3 has 18 amino acids. From germline, CDR1 is SGHKS and CDR2 YYEKEE (reference sequence). Trimming took 3 bases from V and 6 from J; bases not matched to a gene: 15. CDR3 region: CASSSPRDRGRWADGYTF. CDR3 sequence (DNA): TGTGCCAGCAGCTCCCCCCGGGACAGGGGGCGTTGGGCCGATGGCTACACCTTC.

V is TRBV11-2 and J is TRBJ2-5, with 15 bases identical to TRBD2. This CDR3 has 18 residues. The J segment lost 4 bases and the V segment lost 5 bases, leaving 11 bases of the junction unmatched. Germline values: CDR1 SGHAT, CDR2 FQNNGV. CDR3 amino acids: CASSQNVPGLAGGETQYF. The CDR3 region has the DNA TGTGCCAGCAGCCAGAACGTGCCGGGACTAGCGGGAGGAGAGACCCAGTACTTC.

V and J are TRBV27 and TRBJ2-1; a weak D match, TRBD2 (6 bases). This CDR3 has 13 amino acids. Germline V gene lookup returns CDR1 MNHEY and CDR2 SMNVEV (reference sequence). V dropped 6 bases and J dropped 5 bases, with 11 bases sitting between them. CDR3 sequence (DNA): TGTGCCAGCAGGGGGGAGGCCGACAATGAGCAGTTCTTC. Its protein product is CASRGEADNEQFF.

The V call is TRBV19, the J call TRBJ2-2; 8 bases fit TRBD1. The CDR3 consists of 16 residues. The ends lost 1 base at V and 6 bases at J; junction bases unmatched: 7. The germline CDR1 and CDR2 sequences are LNHDA and SQIVND (reference sequence). CDR3 bases: TGTGCCAGTAGTATAGGCGGACAGGGTTGGGCCGGGGAGCTGTTTTTT. Amino acid sequence: CASSIGGQGWAGELFF.

The chain carries TRBV18 and TRBJ2-1; D ambiguous. V lost 3 bases, J lost 3 bases, and 9 bases lay in between. Germline loops: CDR1 KGHSH, CDR2 LQKENI. The CDR3 contains 14 residues. The CDR3 region has the DNA TGTGCCAGCTCACCGCTCAGGAACTACAATGAGCAGTTCTTC. Translating gives CASSPLRNYNEQFF.

This chain connects TRBV29-1 to TRBJ2-1; D gene ambiguous. CDR1 is SQVTM and CDR2 is ANQGSEA in the germline V gene. CDR3 size: 15 residues. V dropped 0 bases and J dropped 6 bases, with 15 bases sitting between them. This CDR3 is CSVEERDRVRNEQFF. The DNA of the CDR3 is TGCAGCGTTGAAGAGCGTGATCGAGTCCGCAATGAGCAGTTCTTC.

The chain links TRBV9 to TRBJ1-3, with 7 bases lining up with TRBD1. The trim removed 4 bases at V and 4 bases at J, leaving 11 bases unmatched. CDR1 and CDR2 from the germline V gene are SGDLS and YYNGEE. This CDR3 has 16 residues. The DNA for the CDR3 is TGTGCCAGCAGCCGGCTCTTACAGGGGATCGGAAACACCATATATTTT. It specifies CASSRLLQGIGNTIYF.

Remarks on this clone: This sample also contains other DNA sequences that code for the same CDR3. The CDR3 nucleotides read TGTGCCAGCAGCTTACGGGGGGATGAAAAACTGTTTTTT. This sequence encodes CASSLRGDEKLFF. The V and J genes are TRBV7-9 and TRBJ1-4; the D gene is possibly TRBD1 (5 bases). Germline-derived CDR1 and CDR2 are SEHNR and FQNEAQ (reference sequence). The V and J ends lost 2 bases and 6 bases respectively, with 7 bases between them. The CDR3 has 13 amino acids.

This chain links TRBV2 with TRBJ1-5, with D possibly TRBD1 on 5 matching bases. This CDR3 region has 15 residues. The germline gives CDR1 SNHLY, CDR2 FYNNEI. Deletions cut 8 bases from V and 1 base from J, with 15 bases between. CDR3 loop: CASSSTVGSNQPQHF. CDR3 nucleotide sequence: TGTGCCAGCTCTTCGACAGTCGGCAGCAATCAGCCCCAGCATTTT.

This chain uses TRBV9 with TRBJ2-1, with 8 nucleotides matching TRBD1. Germline CDR1 reads SGDLS; CDR2 reads YYNGEE. V lost 4 bases and J lost 7; bases outside the gene matches: 16. The CDR3 has 17 amino acids. The CDR3 spells CASSPRLGQGARNEQFF. In DNA, the CDR3 is TGTGCCAGCAGCCCCCGTTTAGGGCAGGGGGCGCGTAATGAGCAGTTCTTC.